Included here is one TCR beta chain sequence, with context. Its antigen is undetermined. PCR involved 60 Vbeta and 13 Jbeta primers. In the source study's methods: In a later analysis, some 10 million of about 80 million unique beta chains occurred in at least two donors. The protocol was immunoSEQ multiplex PCR, while the TCRdb copy is restricted to in-frame clones and leaves out a portion. That table gives V, J and clone size, and the DNA gave D and trimming. The sample holds approximately 120,000 clones. This entry comes from a study of cytomegalovirus exposure and HLA in healthy donors. Study information: Falling in the Caucasian-associated ancestry cluster were 81% of some 400 genotyped donors.

Overall study results and limits: In a later analysis, a missense DCLRE1C variant was linked to TCR beta V- and J-gene trimming. For most subjects, TCR beta sequences were reported to predict HLA-A and HLA-B alleles with accuracy.

The ends were cut back, 5 bases at V and 1 base at J, with 19 bases in the middle. The germline gives CDR1 PRHDT, CDR2 FYEKMQ (reference sequence). The CDR3 is 17 amino acids. The source material was PBMCs. The clonotype originates from a young man in good health and CMV-seronegative. The J gene is TRBJ2-3, the V gene TRBV13; possibly TRBD2 for D (6 bases). The CDR3 DNA reads TGTGCCAGCAGCCCCCGCTGGACGGGAGACGGCACAGATACGCAGTATTTT. Protein sequence: CASSPRWTGDGTDTQYF.